Listed below are T cell receptor beta chains from one sample, sequenced in a study of human T cells and chemical hapten exposure. TCRdb analysed the RACE reads with MiXCR anew, one entry per CDR3 protein. This sample has nearly 350,000 distinct CDR3 sequences, with under 9% found just once. Source: whole blood, taken in connection with sensitization to the hapten diphenylcyclopropenone (DPC). These TCRs come from a woman under 30 with alopecia areata. Some clones in this sample may be carry-over from other donors' samples. CDR3s include the opening cysteine and the closing phenylalanine or tryptophan.

>TRBJ1-4|13|TRBV5-6
CASSLDLQAKPLF
>TRBJ2-3|16|TRBV4-3
CASSQDAAGSTDTQYF
>TRBJ2-3|13|TRBV18
CASSAGAADTQYF
>TRBJ2-1|13|TRBV7-8
CASSLELTPGRFF
>TRBJ2-7|12|TRBV18
CASSLGQPEQYF
>TRBJ2-7|18|TRBV20-1
CSARARRGRDSYSYEQYF
>TRBJ2-7|13|TRBV20-1
CSASYGRFHEQYF
>TRBJ1-1|14|TRBV13
CASSLEWGRTEAFF
>TRBJ2-3|14|TRBV18
CASSSRGLGDTQYF
>TRBJ1-1|11|TRBV25-1
CASSNSTGTFF
>TRBJ1-1|13|TRBV5-1
CASSSQPNTEAFF
>TRBJ2-2|14|TRBV7-9
CASSPDQNTGELFF